The 16 T cell receptor beta chains given below trace back to one sample, sequenced in a study of multiple sclerosis patients with progressive multifocal leukoencephalopathy. Sequencing was performed with immunoSEQ multiplex PCR; in TCRdb, only in-frame clones are kept and a portion is missing. The sample yields some 30,000 clones, under 90% seen once. Documented time point: 6 months of natalizumab therapy. The sequences come from PBMCs, collected from a patient treated with natalizumab. These receptor sequences come from a human donor with multiple sclerosis.

The chain has TRBV7-2 and TRBJ2-7; 10 nucleotides match TRBD1. Germline-derived CDR1 and CDR2 are SGHTA and FQGNSA. V dropped 3 bases and J dropped 6; count of bases not matched to a gene: 5. CDR3 length: 14 residues. This CDR3 is CASSLLGQGSEQYF. In DNA form, the CDR3 reads TGTGCCAGCAGCTTGCTGGGACAGGGGAGCGAGCAGTACTTC.

The V call is TRBV4-2, the J call TRBJ2-7, with D tentatively TRBD1 or TRBD2 (5 bases each). CDR3 length: 15 residues. Germline V gene sequence: CDR1 LGHNA, CDR2 YNFKEQ. The V end lost 4 bases, the J end lost 4 bases, and 17 bases lay between the germline ends. In DNA form, the CDR3 reads TGTGCCAGCAGCCGCCAGGGCGGGTCTAATTACGAGCAGTACTTC. This gives the protein CASSRQGGSNYEQYF.

This sequence joins TRBV19 and TRBJ1-1, with TRBD1 as a possible D gene (5 bases). V dropped 6 bases and J dropped 3 bases, with 11 bases sitting between them. The CDR3 is 13 amino acids. CDR1 and CDR2 from the germline V gene are LNHDA and SQIVND (reference sequence). CDR3 loop: CASRFWGDTEAFF. Written as DNA, the CDR3 is TGTGCCAGTAGATTCTGGGGGGACACTGAAGCTTTCTTT.

This sequence joins TRBV19 and TRBJ1-1; a weak D match, TRBD1 (6 bases). Germline V gene lookup returns CDR1 LNHDA and CDR2 SQIVND (reference sequence). This CDR3 has 13 residues. The ends were cut back, 7 bases at V and 6 bases at J, with 15 bases in the middle. CDR3 coding DNA: TGTGCCAGTAAGTACAGGGAAGGGTCTGAAGCTTTCTTT. Translated, it gives CASKYREGSEAFF.

This rearrangement joins TRBV27 to TRBJ2-5, with D perhaps TRBD1 or TRBD2 (5 bases each). Germline V CDR1 and CDR2: MNHEY, SMNVEV (reference sequence). The V gene lost 0 bases and the J gene lost 5 bases, with 13 bases spanning the gap. The CDR3 sequence is 15 residues long. CDR3 sequence (DNA): TGTGCCAGCAGTTTATCGGGGGACCTCAGGGAGACCCAGTACTTC. Its protein is CASSLSGDLRETQYF.

This clone was detected only once. The chain has TRBV4-2 and TRBJ2-1; 8 bases fit TRBD1. The junction had 8 bases not matched to a gene; V was cut back by 2 bases and J by 8 bases. This CDR3 is 15 amino acids long. Germline assignment: CDR1 LGHNA and CDR2 YNFKEQ. CDR3 coding DNA: TGTGCCAGCAGCCAACGGTCAGGGGGCCCTGATGAGCAGTTCTTC. As protein: CASSQRSGGPDEQFF.

This clone was observed a single time. The rearrangement joins TRBV7-3 to TRBJ2-1; 7 bases align to TRBD1. The CDR3 is 14 residues long. CDR1 SGHTA and CDR2 FQGTGA come from the germline V gene. V was pared by 4 bases and J by 5 bases, with 5 bases of the junction left unmatched. CDR3 sequence reads: CASSSDRVNNEQFF. The CDR3, as DNA: TGTGCCAGCAGCTCAGACAGGGTAAACAATGAGCAGTTCTTC.

This chain uses TRBV9 with TRBJ2-5, with D perhaps matching TRBD2 (6 bases). The end of the DNA fits TRBJ2-7 better, so the J call may be wrong. CDR3 length: 13 residues. In germline, CDR1 is SGDLS, CDR2 YYNGEE. Here the CDR3 DNA reads TGTGCCAGCAGCCCCCCGGGAGACTACGAGCAGTACTTC. This translates into CASSPPGDYEQYF.

V usage is TRBV18 and J usage is TRBJ2-7; 9 nucleotides agree with TRBD1. Germline assignment: CDR1 KGHSH and CDR2 LQKENI. After removal of 3 bases from V and 5 bases from J, the junction contained 5 bases not matched to a gene. The CDR3 extends over 14 amino acids. The DNA for the CDR3 is TGTGCCAGCTCACCCGGACAGGGGACCCACGAGCAGTACTTC. Its protein is CASSPGQGTHEQYF.

The rearrangement uses TRBV4-3 and TRBJ2-1; D not resolved. Per the germline V gene, CDR1 is LGHNA and CDR2 is YSLEER. The CDR3 spans 21 residues. Trimming removed 0 bases at V and 6 bases at J, with 30 bases between. Here the CDR3 DNA reads TGCGCCAGCAGCCAAGACACCCTAAGGAATCAACCCCTACGGCTTAGCAATGAGCAGTTCTTC. Amino acids: CASSQDTLRNQPLRLSNEQFF.

This chain joins TRBV15 and TRBJ2-7; 11 bases are a match to TRBD1. The CDR3 totals 15 residues. In germline, CDR1 is LNHNV, CDR2 YYDKDF (reference sequence). V dropped 3 bases and J dropped 7; count of bases not matched to a gene: 8. The DNA of the CDR3 is TGTGCCACCAGCAGTCCCGGACAGGGGGCGGTGGAGCAGTACTTC. The encoded protein is CATSSPGQGAVEQYF.

The V call is TRBV30, the J call TRBJ1-2; the D gene is possibly TRBD1 (5 bases). Germline values: CDR1 GTSNPN, CDR2 SVGIG (reference sequence). This CDR3 has 12 amino acids. V was pared by 1 base and J by 4 bases, with 7 bases between. This CDR3 is CAWSGTPYGYTF. The CDR3 bases are TGTGCCTGGAGTGGGACACCCTATGGCTACACCTTC. Filled out from reference TRBV30 and TRBJ1-2, the complete variable domain reads SQTIHQWPATLVQPVGSPLSLECTVEGTSNPNLYWYRQAAGRGLQLLFYSVGIGQISSEVPQNLSASRPQDRQFILSSKKLLLSDSGFYLCAWSGTPYGYTFGSGTRLTVV.

The chain links TRBV28 to TRBJ2-2, with 7 bases matching TRBD2. There are 14 residues in the CDR3. CDR1 is MDHEN, CDR2 SYDVKM, per germline. Trimming removed 8 bases from V and 4 bases from J; junction bases left unmatched: 7. The chain's CDR3 is CASASGMFTGELFF. CDR3 DNA: TGTGCCAGCGCCAGCGGGATGTTCACCGGGGAGCTGTTTTTT.

As concerns this clone: Compared with germline, one end of the junction differs, possibly owing to a read error. The genes are TRBV7-2 and TRBJ2-4; 11 nucleotides match TRBD2. Germline V lookup: CDR1 SGHTA, CDR2 FQGNSA. The CDR3 covers 15 residues. The CDR3 nucleotides read TGTGCCAGCAGCCTAGCGGGGGGAGCCAAAAACATTCAGTACTTC. This sequence encodes CASSLAGGAKNIQYF.

The V gene is TRBV28, the J gene TRBJ2-1; D unresolved. V was trimmed by 2 bases and J by 3 bases, leaving 11 bases between them. CDR3 length: 15 residues. Per germline, CDR1 MDHEN and CDR2 SYDVKM. The CDR3 loop is CASSLTGRNYNEQFF. The CDR3 DNA reads as TGTGCCAGCAGTTTAACCGGTCGTAACTACAATGAGCAGTTCTTC.

The gene calls are TRBV4-1 and TRBJ1-1; D unresolved. CDR1 is MGHRA, CDR2 YSYEKL, per germline. CDR3 length: 15 residues. V shed 4 bases and J shed 6 bases, with 18 bases lying between them. The CDR3: CASSRELNALAEAFF. The CDR3 region has the DNA TGCGCCAGCAGCCGAGAGCTCAATGCGCTCGCTGAAGCTTTCTTT.